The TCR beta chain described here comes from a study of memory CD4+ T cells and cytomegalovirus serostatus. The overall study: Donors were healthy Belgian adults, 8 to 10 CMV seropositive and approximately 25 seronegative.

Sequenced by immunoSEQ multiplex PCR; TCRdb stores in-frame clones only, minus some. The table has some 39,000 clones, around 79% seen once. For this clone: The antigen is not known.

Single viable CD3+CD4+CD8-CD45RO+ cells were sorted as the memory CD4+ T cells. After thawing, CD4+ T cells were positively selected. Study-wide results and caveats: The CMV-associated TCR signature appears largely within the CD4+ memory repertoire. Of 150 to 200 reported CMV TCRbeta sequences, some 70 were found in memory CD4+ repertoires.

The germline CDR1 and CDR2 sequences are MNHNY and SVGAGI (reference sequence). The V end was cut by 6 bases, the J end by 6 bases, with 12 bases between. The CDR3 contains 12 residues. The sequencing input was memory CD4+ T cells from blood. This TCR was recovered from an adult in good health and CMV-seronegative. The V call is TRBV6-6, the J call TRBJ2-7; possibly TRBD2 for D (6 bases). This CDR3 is CASRGGSGEQYF. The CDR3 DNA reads TGTGCCAGCAGGGGGGGTTCTGGCGAGCAGTACTTC.